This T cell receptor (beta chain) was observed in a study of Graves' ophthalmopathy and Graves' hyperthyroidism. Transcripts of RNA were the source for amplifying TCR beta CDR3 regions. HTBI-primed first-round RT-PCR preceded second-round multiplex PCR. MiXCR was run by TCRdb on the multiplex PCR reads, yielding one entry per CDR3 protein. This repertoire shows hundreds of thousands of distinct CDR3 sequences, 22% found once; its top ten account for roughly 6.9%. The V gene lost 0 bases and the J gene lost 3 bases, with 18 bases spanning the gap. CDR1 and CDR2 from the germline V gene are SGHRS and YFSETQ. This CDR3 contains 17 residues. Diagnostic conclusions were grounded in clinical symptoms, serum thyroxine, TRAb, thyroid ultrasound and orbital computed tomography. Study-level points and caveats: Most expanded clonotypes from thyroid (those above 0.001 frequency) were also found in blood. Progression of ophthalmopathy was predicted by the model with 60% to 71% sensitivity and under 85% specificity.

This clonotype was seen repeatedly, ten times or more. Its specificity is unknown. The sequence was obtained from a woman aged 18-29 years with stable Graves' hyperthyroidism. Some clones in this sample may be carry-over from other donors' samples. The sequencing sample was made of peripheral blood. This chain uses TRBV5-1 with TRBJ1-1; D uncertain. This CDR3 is CASSLGRAAKAYTEAFF. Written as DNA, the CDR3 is TGCGCCAGCAGCTTGGGGAGGGCAGCCAAGGCATACACTGAAGCTTTCTTT.